Listed below are T cell receptor beta chains from one sample, sequenced in a study of radiotherapy plus CTLA-4 blockade in lung cancer. Sequencing used immunoSEQ multiplex PCR; TCRdb keeps in-frame clones, though not all of them. The table lists tens of thousands of clones, over 70% of them singletons, with approximately 4% in the top ten. Sequencing was performed on peripheral blood, taken from a patient treated with radiotherapy plus ipilimumab. These receptors were obtained from a human donor with non-small cell lung cancer who had a partial response to radiotherapy plus ipilimumab. Some clones in this sample may be carry-over from other donors' samples. Each CDR3 is given with its conserved first and last residue. The order of the fields is V gene, D gene, J gene, clone size, CDR3 DNA, CDR3 protein. A D gene is named only where the DNA matches it firmly. Rows give clone size only sometimes, using once, few, many, or a class for an expanded clone.

>TRBV5-4|TRBD1|TRBJ2-2|.
TGTGCCAGCAGCTTGACAGGGGAACACCGGGAGCTGTTTTTT
CASSLTGEHRELFF
>TRBV9|TRBD1|TRBJ2-5|.
TGTGCCAGCAGCTCCACCGGGACAGGGGAAGAGACCCAGTACTTC
CASSSTGTGEETQYF
>TRBV19|.|TRBJ2-5|few
TGTGCCAGTAGTATCGTTCTGGGGGCAAACCAAGAGACCCAGTACTTC
CASSIVLGANQETQYF
>TRBV5-1|.|TRBJ1-1|once
TGCGCCAGCAGTGGAGTCGGGAACACTGAAGCTTTCTTT
CASSGVGNTEAFF
>TRBV7-3|.|TRBJ2-7|few
TGTGCCAGCAGTCCCCAAGGGGGGGCCTACGAGCAGTACTTC
CASSPQGGAYEQYF
>TRBV27|TRBD2|TRBJ2-1|once
TGTGCCAGCAGTCTCCAGCGGGGTAGAAATGAGCAGTTCTTC
CASSLQRGRNEQFF
>TRBV19|TRBD2|TRBJ2-1|.
TGTGCCAGTAGTTCCCGGACTAGCGGAGGGTCGCAGTTCTTC
CASSSRTSGGSQFF
>TRBV15|TRBD1|TRBJ1-2|few
TGTGCCACCAGCAGGGGCCGGGACAGGGTTCTCTATGGCTACACCTTC
CATSRGRDRVLYGYTF
>TRBV2|TRBD2|TRBJ2-1|.
TGTGCCAGCAGTGATCCGGGACTAGGTTACAATGAGCAGTTCTTC
CASSDPGLGYNEQFF
>TRBV5-6|.|TRBJ2-7|few
TGTGCCAGCAGCTTGGCCAGAACAAGCTCCTACGAGCAGTACTTC
CASSLARTSSYEQYF
>TRBV7-9|TRBD2|TRBJ2-5|.
TGTGCCAGCAGCCGCGGGGGGCCGGCGGAAGAGACCCAGTACTTC
CASSRGGPAEETQYF
>TRBV7-3|TRBD1|TRBJ2-5|.
TGTGCCAGCAGCAGGACAGGGGGGGAGACCCAGTACTTC
CASSRTGGETQYF
>TRBV7-2|TRBD2|TRBJ2-1|once
TGTGCCAGCAGCCGAGAGCGGGGGGGCCACAATGAGCAGTTCTTC
CASSRERGGHNEQFF
>TRBV5-4|.|TRBJ1-3|few
TGTGCCAGCAGCCCAGACAGTTCTGGAAACACCATATATTTT
CASSPDSSGNTIYF
>TRBV7-3|.|TRBJ2-6|.
TGTGCCAGCACCCTCGACAGGCGCTCTGGGGCCAACGTCCTGACTTTC
CASTLDRRSGANVLTF
>TRBV29-1|TRBD2|TRBJ2-3|.
TGCAGCGTTGGTCTAGCGGGAGGGACGATCGGCACAGATACGCAGTATTTT
CSVGLAGGTIGTDTQYF
>TRBV19|.|TRBJ1-2|.
TGTGCCAGTAGGAATTCAGGGGACTATGGCTACACCTTC
CASRNSGDYGYTF
>TRBV11-3|TRBD2|TRBJ2-3|few
TGTGCCAGCAGCGCCGGACTAGCGGGAGAGGAGGATACGCAGTATTTT
CASSAGLAGEEDTQYF
>TRBV28|.|TRBJ2-5|.
TGTGCCAGCAGGGCCGCCTTGCCCCCAAGCCAAGAGACCCAGTACTTC
CASRAALPPSQETQYF
>TRBV7-9|.|TRBJ1-2|.
TGTGCCAGCAGCTTCGATGGACAGCCCGCCGGCTATGGCTACACCTTC
CASSFDGQPAGYGYTF
>TRBV19|TRBD1|TRBJ1-3|.
TGTGCCAGTAGTTCCTACCGGGACAGTGGAAACACCATATATTTT
CASSSYRDSGNTIYF
>TRBV6-4|.|TRBJ2-1|.
TGTGCCAGCAGTGACTCGGGCTTCACCTACAATGAGCAGTTCTTC
CASSDSGFTYNEQFF
>TRBV5-1|.|TRBJ2-1|.
TGCGCCAGCAGCTCCGCCGGGGGAGGCGGGCGGTACAATGAGCAGTTCTTC
CASSSAGGGGRYNEQFF